This TCR beta chain came from a study of regulatory T cells in long-lasting Graves disease. Study conclusions and caveats: Since the sample size was small, accuracy may have been reduced.

With iRepertoire HTBI primers and Arm-PCR of CDR3 regions, TCR beta libraries were built. One entry per CDR3 protein, called by TCRdb with MiXCR from the multiplex PCR reads. The sample has about 310,000 distinct CDR3 sequences, under 25% seen once. Concerning this clonotype itself: Its antigen is unidentified.

The CDR3 runs to 17 residues. CDR1 MNHEY and CDR2 SVGEGT come from the germline V gene. V lost 2 bases, J lost 4 bases, and 8 bases stayed unmatched. The time point was: persistent/refractory GD, antithyroid drugs over 5 years with positive TRAb. Generation of the TCR library employed RNA extracted from PBMCs. The V and J genes are TRBV6-2 or TRBV6-3 and TRBJ2-3; 11 bases are a match to TRBD2. This sequence originates from a female donor with Graves disease. Specimen: peripheral blood mononuclear cells (PBMCs), collected when the disease was refractory, from a patient treated with antithyroid drugs. CDR3 sequence reads: CASSYTRRTSGPDTQYF. The CDR3 region has the DNA TGTGCCAGCAGTTACACTAGGCGGACTAGCGGGCCAGATACGCAGTATTTT.